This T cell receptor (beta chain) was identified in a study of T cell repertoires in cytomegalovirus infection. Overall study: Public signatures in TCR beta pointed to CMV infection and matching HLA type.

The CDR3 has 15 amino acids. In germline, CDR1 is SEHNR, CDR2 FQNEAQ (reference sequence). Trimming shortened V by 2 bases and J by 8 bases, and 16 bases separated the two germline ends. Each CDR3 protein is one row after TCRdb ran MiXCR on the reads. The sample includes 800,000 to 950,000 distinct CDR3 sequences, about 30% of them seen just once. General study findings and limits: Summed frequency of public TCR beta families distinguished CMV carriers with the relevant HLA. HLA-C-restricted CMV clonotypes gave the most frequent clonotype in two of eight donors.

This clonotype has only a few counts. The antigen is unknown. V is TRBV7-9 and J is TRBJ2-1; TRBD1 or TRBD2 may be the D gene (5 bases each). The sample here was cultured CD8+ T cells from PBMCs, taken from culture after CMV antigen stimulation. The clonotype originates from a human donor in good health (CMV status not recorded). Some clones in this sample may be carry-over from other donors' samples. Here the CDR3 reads CASSLSGSLGDEQFF. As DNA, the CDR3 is TGTGCCAGCAGCTTATCTGGGAGCTTAGGGGATGAGCAGTTCTTC.